A selection of T cell receptor beta chains follows, all from one sample in a study of blood T cell repertoires in COVID-19. This table comes from immunoSEQ multiplex PCR, and its TCRdb copy is limited to in-frame clones, with some not included. The sample shows over 350,000 clones, roughly 89% of them seen only once. The sample comprised PBMCs or T cells enriched from blood (not recorded which). The receptors come from a woman in her fifties or sixties who had recovered from COVID-19. CDR3s include the opening cysteine and the closing phenylalanine or tryptophan. A D gene is named only where the DNA matches it firmly. Where a row states a size, it is once, few, many or the class of an expanded clone; other rows omit it.

>.|TRBV7-2|.|TRBJ2-5
TGTGCCAGCAGCTTAGGGCCCGGGTACAGGGAGACCCAGTACTTC
CASSLGPGYRETQYF
>few|TRBV6-2/TRBV6-3|.|TRBJ2-3
TGTGCCAGCAGTTACAGGACAGCACAGAATACGCAGTATTTT
CASSYRTAQNTQYF
>.|TRBV5-4|.|TRBJ2-1
TGTGCCAGTTCGGTTGGAGGTCACTACAATGAGCAGTTCTTC
CASSVGGHYNEQFF
>.|TRBV28|.|TRBJ1-4
TGTGCCAGCAAACCGGGACTAACTAATGAAAAACTGTTTTTT
CASKPGLTNEKLFF
>.|TRBV19|.|TRBJ1-5
TGTGCCAGTAGTTTCGAACCTGGGGCACATCAGCCCCAGCATTTT
CASSFEPGAHQPQHF
>once|TRBV27|.|TRBJ1-2
TGTGCCAGCAGTTTAGGTCGCGGCCTCTATGGCTACACCTTC
CASSLGRGLYGYTF
>.|TRBV18|TRBD1|TRBJ2-7
TGTGCCAGCTCCCCCGCCAGGGGGCATGGGGAGCAGTACTTC
CASSPARGHGEQYF
>.|TRBV19|TRBD2|TRBJ2-1
TGTGCCAGTAGCCGAAGGACTAGCGGGGGATCTACCAATGAGCAGTTCTTC
CASSRRTSGGSTNEQFF
>.|TRBV11-2|.|TRBJ1-2
TGTGCCAGCAGCTTCGGGAGGCCCGACCCTAACTATGGCTACACCTTC
CASSFGRPDPNYGYTF
>.|TRBV3-1/TRBV3-2|TRBD1|TRBJ1-1
TGTGCCAGCAGCCAAGCCCCTGGAGCAGGGGGCGAGCGGAACACTGAAGCTTTCTTT
CASSQAPGAGGERNTEAFF
>.|TRBV20-1|.|TRBJ1-2
TGCAGTGCTAGGGGGCTCTATGGCTACACCTTC
CSARGLYGYTF
>few|TRBV7-9|.|TRBJ2-2
TGTGCCAGCAGCTTACGCCCAGGGCTCACGAACACCGGGGAGCTGTTTTTT
CASSLRPGLTNTGELFF
>.|TRBV28|.|TRBJ2-2
TGTGCCAGCAGTTTTAGGCTAGACACCGGGGAGCTGTTTTTT
CASSFRLDTGELFF
>.|TRBV7-9|.|TRBJ2-7
TGTGCCAGCAGCCCCACAGGAGGGGCCCATGGCGAGCAGTACTTC
CASSPTGGAHGEQYF
>.|TRBV18|.|TRBJ2-5
TGTGCCAGCTCCGCGCCATCTCCCGAGACCCAGTACTTC
CASSAPSPETQYF
>.|TRBV27|.|TRBJ1-6
TGTGCCAGCAGTTTAAGAGGGGGGGCCGGATCTAATTCACCCCTCCACTTT
CASSLRGGAGSNSPLHF
>once|TRBV28|.|TRBJ2-3
TGTGCCAGCAAGGGGTTTCAGTCAGATACGCAGTATTTT
CASKGFQSDTQYF
>.|TRBV11-3|TRBD2|TRBJ2-3
TGTGCCAGCAGCCCGCCCCGGGGGGGCACAGATACGCAGTATTTT
CASSPPRGGTDTQYF
>.|TRBV7-8|.|TRBJ1-6
TGTGCCAGCAGCTTAGGAGGAAGTAATTCACCCCTCCACTTT
CASSLGGSNSPLHF
>.|TRBV19|TRBD1|TRBJ1-5
TGTGCCAGTAGCGACAGGGCTATTGAGCCCCAGCATTTT
CASSDRAIEPQHF
>few|TRBV4-1|TRBD1|TRBJ1-5
TGCGCCAGCAGCCCTTGGGGGACAGGGGATCAGCCCCAGCATTTT
CASSPWGTGDQPQHF
>once|TRBV7-2|.|TRBJ2-3
TGTGCCAGCAGCCCAAGTCCCAGCGCAGATACGCAGTATTTT
CASSPSPSADTQYF
>.|TRBV9|.|TRBJ2-5
TGTGCCAGCAGCGTATCTAGCCAAGAGACCCAGTACTTC
CASSVSSQETQYF
>.|TRBV27|TRBD1|TRBJ2-3
TGTGCCAGCAGTTCTACCACAGGGGTAGATACGCAGTATTTT
CASSSTTGVDTQYF
>.|TRBV6-6|TRBD1|TRBJ1-2
TGTGCCAGCAGTCCTGAGACCGGGACAGGGGCCTTCTATGGCTACACCTTC
CASSPETGTGAFYGYTF
>few|TRBV3-1/TRBV3-2|.|TRBJ1-1
TGTGCCAGCAGCTATGGACAGACGAACACTGAAGCTTTCTTT
CASSYGQTNTEAFF
>.|TRBV3-1/TRBV3-2|.|TRBJ1-6
TGTGCCAGCAGCCAAGTACACGACTTCTACTTT
CASSQVHDFYF
>.|TRBV9|.|TRBJ1-6
TGTGCCAGCAGCGCCGAGTCCGGGACTTTTGGGTCACCCCTCCACTTT
CASSAESGTFGSPLHF
>once|TRBV15|TRBD1|TRBJ2-1
TGTGCCACCAGCAGAACTTTCGGGACAGCCGGCCGCCTCTACAATGAGCAGTTCTTC
CATSRTFGTAGRLYNEQFF
>.|TRBV9|.|TRBJ1-3
TGTGCCAGCGGGGGGGATCTAAGCTCTGGAAACACCATATATTTT
CASGGDLSSGNTIYF
>.|TRBV18|.|TRBJ1-4
TGTGCCAGCTCACCACCGAACAGGGCGGTTGAAAAACTGTTTTTT
CASSPPNRAVEKLFF
>.|TRBV6-5|.|TRBJ2-1
TGTGCCAGCAGGAAATACAGGGAAACCTACAATGAGCAGTTCTTC
CASRKYRETYNEQFF
>.|TRBV27|TRBD1|TRBJ2-3
TGTGCCAGCACCCAGGGGGCCTCTAGCACAGATACGCAGTATTTT
CASTQGASSTDTQYF
>few|TRBV18|.|TRBJ1-6
TGTGCCAGCTCACCGGGAGATAATTCACCCCTCCACTTT
CASSPGDNSPLHF
>.|TRBV28|.|TRBJ2-3
TGTGCCAGCAGTTCTGCAGACACAGATACGCAGTATTTT
CASSSADTDTQYF
>.|TRBV27|.|TRBJ1-1
TGTGCCAGCAGTTTTACAGGGAACACTGAAGCTTTCTTT
CASSFTGNTEAFF